The sequence of this T cell receptor beta chain was determined in a study of blood T cell repertoires in COVID-19. This clone was seen a handful of times. Some clones are missing from TCRdb's copy, which holds only in-frame ones; the method was immunoSEQ multiplex PCR. Of fewer than 300,000 clones in the sample, 84% are singletons; the top ten hold about 1.6%. The TCR was taken from a human donor with COVID-19, enrolled during active disease. The donor label of this sample is uncertain. The sample taken for sequencing was peripheral blood.

The CDR3 nucleotides are TGTGCCAGCAGTTACGGGGACAGGAGCTACGAGCAGTACTTC. It codes for CASSYGDRSYEQYF. The V call is TRBV27, the J call TRBJ2-7; 8 bases agree with TRBD1. With V trimmed by 4 bases and J by 3 bases, 5 bases remained unmatched. There are 14 residues in the CDR3. Germline V gene lookup returns CDR1 MNHEY and CDR2 SMNVEV (reference sequence).